The 8 T cell receptor beta chains below all came from one sample that was sequenced in a study of T cells in Graves' hyperthyroidism and ophthalmopathy. Researchers took RNA transcripts and amplified the TCR beta CDR3 regions from them. HTBI primers were employed in a first-round RT-PCR of the TCR CDR3. TCRdb processed the multiplex PCR reads anew with MiXCR; each CDR3 protein has one entry. Among approximately 610,000 distinct CDR3 sequences, around 15% were seen once, and the ten largest hold about 4.5%. The sample taken for sequencing was blood. The receptors were sampled from a woman aged 40 to 50 with Graves' ophthalmopathy.

The chain recombines TRBV19 with TRBJ2-5, with TRBD2 matching 9 bases. The CDR3 runs to 17 residues. The J segment lost 0 bases and the V segment lost 6 bases, leaving 11 bases of the junction unmatched. Germline CDR1 and CDR2: LNHDA and SQIVND (reference sequence). In DNA form, the CDR3 reads TGTGCCAGTAGCCCTTTCCCGGCGGGAGGGAACCAAGAGACCCAGTACTTC. This sequence encodes CASSPFPAGGNQETQYF.

This clonotype was counted many times. The genes are TRBV20-1 and TRBJ1-1, with D unclear. V was pared by 0 bases and J by 0 bases, with 8 bases between. The CDR3 runs to 14 residues. Per the germline V gene, CDR1 is DFQATT and CDR2 is SNEGSKA (reference sequence). The CDR3 is CSARDLALNTEAFF. For the CDR3, the DNA is TGCAGTGCTAGAGATTTGGCGTTGAACACTGAAGCTTTCTTT.

This clonotype was recorded at least ten times. V gene TRBV27 combines with J gene TRBJ2-7; no clear D. Germline V gene data show CDR1 as MNHEY and CDR2 as SMNVEV (reference sequence). The V end lost 5 bases, the J end lost 6 bases, and 11 bases lay between the germline ends. This CDR3 is 12 amino acids long. This CDR3 is CASSATGCEQYF. The CDR3 nucleotides are TGTGCCAGCAGTGCGACCGGCTGCGAGCAGTACTTC.

In this sample, this clonotype turned up many times. The chain carries TRBV28 and TRBJ1-1, with D perhaps TRBD1 (5 bases). This CDR3 is 15 amino acids long. The germline V and J ends were trimmed by 4 bases and 5 bases, with 17 bases remaining between them. Germline CDR1 reads MDHEN; CDR2 reads SYDVKM. The CDR3 DNA sequence: TGTGCCAGCAGTTCCCGACAGCGACAGAGAACTGAAGCTTTCTTT. Translating it yields CASSSRQRQRTEAFF.

This clonotype was recorded at least ten times. The chain couples TRBV7-9 to TRBJ1-2; D remains ambiguous. The germline V gene has CDR1 SEHNR and CDR2 FQNEAQ (reference sequence). This CDR3 is 13 amino acids long. V lost 3 bases, J lost 11 bases, and 16 bases lay in between. The CDR3: CASSLIGSGSYTF. The CDR3 nucleotides read TGTGCCAGCAGCTTGATAGGTTCGGGGTCGTACACCTTC.

This chain joins TRBV27 and TRBJ1-6; 10 bases align to TRBD1. The germline gives CDR1 MNHEY, CDR2 SMNVEV (reference sequence). This CDR3 region has 16 residues. The V and J ends lost 5 bases and 10 bases, in that order; junction bases with no gene match: 11. The CDR3, as DNA: TGTGCCAGCAGTGCAACCGGGACAGGGGCGCGATCACCCCTCCACTTT. Amino acids: CASSATGTGARSPLHF.

This clonotype appeared many times. Here the CDR3 reads CATVQTGTDEQYF. The CDR3 coding sequence is TGTGCCACCGTCCAGACAGGGACTGACGAGCAGTACTTC. The rearrangement uses TRBV28 and TRBJ2-7, with D tentatively TRBD1 (7 bases). This CDR3 is 13 amino acids long. V was trimmed by 10 bases and J by 5 bases, leaving 18 bases between them. Looked up from germline, CDR1 is MDHEN and CDR2 is SYDVKM.

Concerning this clonotype itself: One end of the junction does not line up with germline, which may come from a read error. The CDR3 is CACSLEMNSPLHF. As DNA, the CDR3 is TGTGCCTGCAGCCTAGAGATGAATTCACCCCTCCACTTT. The genes are TRBV7-2 and TRBJ1-6; no clear D gene. The CDR3 is 13 amino acids. The germline gives CDR1 SGHTA, CDR2 FQGNSA.